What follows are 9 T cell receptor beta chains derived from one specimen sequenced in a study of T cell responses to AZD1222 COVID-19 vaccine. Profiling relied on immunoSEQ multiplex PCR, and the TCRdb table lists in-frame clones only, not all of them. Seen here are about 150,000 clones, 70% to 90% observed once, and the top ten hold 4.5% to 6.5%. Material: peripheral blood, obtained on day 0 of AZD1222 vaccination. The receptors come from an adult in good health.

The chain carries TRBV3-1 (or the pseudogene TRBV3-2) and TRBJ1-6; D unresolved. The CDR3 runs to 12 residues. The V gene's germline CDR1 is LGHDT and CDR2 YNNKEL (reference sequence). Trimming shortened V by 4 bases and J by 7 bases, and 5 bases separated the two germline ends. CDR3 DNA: TGTGCCAGCAGCCCCCTGAATTCACCCCTCCACTTT. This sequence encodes CASSPLNSPLHF.

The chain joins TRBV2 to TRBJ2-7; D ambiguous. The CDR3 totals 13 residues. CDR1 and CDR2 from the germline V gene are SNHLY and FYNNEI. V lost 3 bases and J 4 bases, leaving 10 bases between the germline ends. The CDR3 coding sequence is TGTGCCAGCAGTGACTCCCCGATTTACGAGCAGTACTTC. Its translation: CASSDSPIYEQYF.

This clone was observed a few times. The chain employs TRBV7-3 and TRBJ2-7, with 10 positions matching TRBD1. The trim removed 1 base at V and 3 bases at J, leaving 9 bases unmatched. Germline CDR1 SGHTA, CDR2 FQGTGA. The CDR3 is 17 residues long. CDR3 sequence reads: CASSLNSGTGAIYEQYF. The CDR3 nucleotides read TGTGCCAGCAGCTTAAATTCAGGGACAGGGGCGATCTACGAGCAGTACTTC.

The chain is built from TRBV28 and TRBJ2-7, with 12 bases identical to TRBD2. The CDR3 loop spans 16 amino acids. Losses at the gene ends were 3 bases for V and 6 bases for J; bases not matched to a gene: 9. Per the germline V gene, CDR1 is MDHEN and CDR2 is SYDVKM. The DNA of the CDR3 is TGTGCCAGCAGTTTCCTGACTAGCGGGAGTTTCGGCGAGCAGTACTTC. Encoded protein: CASSFLTSGSFGEQYF.

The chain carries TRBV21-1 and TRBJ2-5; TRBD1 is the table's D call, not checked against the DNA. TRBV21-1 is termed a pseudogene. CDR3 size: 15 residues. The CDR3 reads CASNKQHRGRKTQYF. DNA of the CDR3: TGTGCCAGCAACAAACAACACAGGGGGCGTAAGACCCAGTACTTC.

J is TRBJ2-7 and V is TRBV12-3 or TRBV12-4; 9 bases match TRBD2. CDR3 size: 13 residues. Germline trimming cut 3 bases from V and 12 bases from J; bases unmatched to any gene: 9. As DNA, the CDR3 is TGTGCCAGCAGTTTGATGGCGGGAGGGCCAGGGTACTTC. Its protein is CASSLMAGGPGYF.

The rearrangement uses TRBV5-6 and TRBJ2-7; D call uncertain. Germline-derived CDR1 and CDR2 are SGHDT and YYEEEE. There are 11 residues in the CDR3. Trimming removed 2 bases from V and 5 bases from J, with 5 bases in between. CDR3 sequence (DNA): TGTGCCAGCAGCTTAGGCGACGAGCAGTACTTC. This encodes CASSLGDEQYF.

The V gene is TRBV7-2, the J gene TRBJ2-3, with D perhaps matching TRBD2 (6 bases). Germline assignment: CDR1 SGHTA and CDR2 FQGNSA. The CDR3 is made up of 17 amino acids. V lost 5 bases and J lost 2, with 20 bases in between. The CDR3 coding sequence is TGTGCCAGCAGCCCCAAGCGGGCCGGCGTTGCCACAGATACGCAGTATTTT. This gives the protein CASSPKRAGVATDTQYF.

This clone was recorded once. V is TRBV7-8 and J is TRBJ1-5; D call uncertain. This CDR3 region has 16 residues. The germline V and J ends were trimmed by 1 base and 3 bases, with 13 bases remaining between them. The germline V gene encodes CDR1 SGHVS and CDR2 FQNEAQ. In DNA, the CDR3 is TGTGCCAGCAGCTTAGAGGGCGGGGTTTACAATCAGCCCCAGCATTTT. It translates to CASSLEGGVYNQPQHF.